One and the same sample provided the 14 T cell receptor beta chains below, sequenced in a study of metastatic and nonmetastatic thyroid tumors. With MiXCR, TCRdb reprocessed the PCR reads. Among some 8,000 clones, around a quarter were seen once, and the ten largest hold roughly 28%. Prior to thyroid surgery, none of the patients had received any treatment. Sequencing was done on a sample of tumor tissue. Every receptor here comes from a female donor with papillary thyroid cancer or a benign thyroid nodule (not recorded which). Some clones in this sample may be carry-over from other donors' samples.

In nucleotides, the CDR3 is TGTGCCAGCACCTCAGGCGGCGAATTTGGTAACTATGGCTACACCTTC. Protein product: CASTSGGEFGNYGYTF. V and J are TRBV2 and TRBJ1-2; no clear D gene. The ends were cut back, 7 bases at V and 1 base at J, with 19 bases in the middle. Germline-derived CDR1 and CDR2 are SNHLY and FYNNEI. The CDR3 has 16 amino acids. The variable domain in full, with the rest retrieved from reference TRBV2 and TRBJ1-2, is EPEVTQTPSHQVTQMGQEVILRCVPISNHLYFYWYRQILGQKVEFLVSFYNNEISEKSEIFDDQFSVERPDGSNFTLKIRSTKLEDSAMYFCASTSGGEFGNYGYTFGSGTRLTVV.

This clone is medium-sized within its sample. The gene calls are TRBV6-1 and TRBJ2-7, with D perhaps matching TRBD1 (6 bases). The ends were cut back, 10 bases at V and 4 bases at J, with 11 bases in the middle. Germline CDR1 reads MNHNS; CDR2 reads SASEGT. This CDR3 contains 11 residues. This CDR3 reads CAIRTVYEQYF. The DNA of the CDR3 is TGTGCCATCCGGACAGTGTACGAGCAGTACTTC.

This clone was found a few times. This chain links TRBV6-1 with TRBJ2-7; D remains unclear. V was cut by 9 bases and J by 4 bases, with 13 bases left in between. The CDR3 contains 12 residues. Germline CDR1 reads MNHNS; CDR2 reads SASEGT. The CDR3 reads CASPQSVYEQYF. DNA for the CDR3: TGTGCCAGTCCCCAGTCGGTGTACGAGCAGTACTTC.

Sample share makes this clone medium-sized. The chain combines TRBV12-5 with TRBJ2-1; D not resolved. CDR3 length: 16 residues. Germline CDR1 LGHNT, CDR2 FRNRAP. Trimming stripped 5 bases from V and 0 bases from J, with 14 bases between. The CDR3 loop is CASGPPGQSSYNEQFF. CDR3 nucleotides: TGTGCTAGTGGTCCCCCGGGCCAGAGCTCCTACAATGAGCAGTTCTTC.

The CDR3 sequence: CASSVYGEELFF. In nucleotides, the CDR3 is TGTGCCAGCAGCGTGTATGGCGAGGAGCTGTTTTTT. The genes are TRBV9 and TRBJ2-2, with unresolved D. CDR3 length: 12 amino acids. V was trimmed by 2 bases and J by 10 bases, leaving 9 bases between them. The germline V gene has CDR1 SGDLS and CDR2 YYNGEE.

By sample fraction, this clone is medium-sized. This chain joins TRBV19 and TRBJ1-2, with 12 bases lining up with TRBD1. This CDR3 comprises 16 residues. The ends lost 6 bases at V and 7 bases at J; junction bases unmatched: 12. Germline V gene sequence: CDR1 LNHDA, CDR2 SQIVND (reference sequence). CDR3 nucleotides: TGTGCCAGTAGGACCGGGACAGGGGGCCTTCCAGGTGGCTACACCTTC. It translates to CASRTGTGGLPGGYTF.

This clone counts as medium-sized. The V and J genes are TRBV6-1 and TRBJ2-5; 8 bases fit TRBD2. The trim removed 5 bases at V and 5 bases at J, leaving 7 bases unmatched. Germline V CDR1 and CDR2: MNHNS, SASEGT. The CDR3 is 14 amino acids. CDR3 amino acids: CASSWTSSAETQYF. CDR3 DNA sequence: TGTGCCAGCAGTTGGACTAGCTCGGCTGAGACCCAGTACTTC.

This clone was recorded only once. The chain carries TRBV30 and TRBJ1-3; the D is unclear. Deletions cut 5 bases from V and 8 bases from J, with 16 bases between. Looked up from germline, CDR1 is GTSNPN and CDR2 is SVGIG (reference sequence). This CDR3 contains 13 residues. The CDR3 sequence: CAWSKQPKDTIYF. The CDR3 DNA follows: TGTGCCTGGTCGAAACAACCAAAGGACACCATATATTTT.

The table lists this clone with many counts. The chain is built from TRBV11-1 and TRBJ1-1; weak D call: TRBD1 (6 bases). V was trimmed by 6 bases and J by 4 bases, leaving 15 bases between them. This CDR3 contains 14 residues. The germline V gene encodes CDR1 SGHAT and CDR2 FQDESV (reference sequence). The CDR3 region has the DNA TGTGCCAGCAGGCCATATACAGGGCGCACTGAAGCTTTCTTT. It specifies CASRPYTGRTEAFF.

The chain has TRBV5-5 and TRBJ1-2; D perhaps matches TRBD1 (5 bases). Germline lookup yields CDR1 SGHKS and CDR2 YYEKEE (reference sequence). CDR3 length equals 13 residues. Trimming removed 5 bases at V and 9 bases at J, with 17 bases between. CDR3 sequence reads: CASSSDLGASYTF. CDR3 bases: TGTGCCAGCAGTTCGGACCTAGGGGCAAGCTACACCTTC. Looking up the rest from reference TRBV5-5 and TRBJ1-2 gives the full variable domain: DAGVTQSPTHLIKTRGQQVTLRCSPISGHKSVSWYQQVLGQGPQFIFQYYEKEERGRGNFPDRFSARQFPNYSSELNVNALLLGDSALYLCASSSDLGASYTFGSGTRLTVV.

This rearrangement joins TRBV28 to TRBJ2-7; possible D gene TRBD1, 5 bases. The CDR3 has 15 residues. Per the germline V gene, CDR1 is MDHEN and CDR2 is SYDVKM. With 3 bases removed from V and 0 bases from J, the gap between germline ends came to 12 bases. CDR3: CASSLVRTLSYEQYF. The CDR3 DNA sequence: TGTGCCAGCAGTTTGGTGCGGACACTCTCCTACGAGCAGTACTTC.

The CDR3 is CSAGTSGKKDNEQFF. The CDR3 DNA is TGCAGTGCTGGGACTAGCGGGAAAAAAGACAATGAGCAGTTCTTC. The chain links TRBV20-1 to TRBJ2-1; 13 bases agree with TRBD2. Looked up from germline, CDR1 is DFQATT and CDR2 is SNEGSKA (reference sequence). V lost 5 bases, J lost 5 bases, and 6 bases stayed unmatched. This CDR3 has 15 residues.

The chain uses TRBV27 and TRBJ1-6; 8 nucleotides line up with TRBD1. V gave up 5 bases and J gave up 16 bases; unmatched junction bases: 4. The CDR3 spans 11 residues. The germline CDR1 and CDR2 sequences are MNHEY and SMNVEV (reference sequence). The CDR3 DNA reads TGTGCCAGCAGTCTCGGACAGGGACTCCACTTT. Protein: CASSLGQGLHF.

The rearrangement joins TRBV6-1 to TRBJ1-2, with unresolved D. This CDR3 is built from 13 residues. In germline, CDR1 is MNHNS, CDR2 SASEGT. The V end lost 5 bases, the J end lost 3 bases, and 10 bases lay between the germline ends. The CDR3 coding sequence is TGTGCCAGCAGTCCGGGCGGCGACTATGGCTACACCTTC. Translated, it gives CASSPGGDYGYTF.